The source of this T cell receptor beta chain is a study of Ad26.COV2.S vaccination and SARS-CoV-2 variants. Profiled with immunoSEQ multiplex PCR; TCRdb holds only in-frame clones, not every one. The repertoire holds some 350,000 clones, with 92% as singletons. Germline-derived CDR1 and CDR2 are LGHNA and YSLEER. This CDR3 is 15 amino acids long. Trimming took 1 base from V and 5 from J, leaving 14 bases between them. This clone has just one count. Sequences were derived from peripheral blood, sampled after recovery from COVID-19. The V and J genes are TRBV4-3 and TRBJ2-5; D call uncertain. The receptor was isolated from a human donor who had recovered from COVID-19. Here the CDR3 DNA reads TGCGCCAGCAGCCAAGGGAAGGTAGGCGGCGAGACCCAGTACTTC. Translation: CASSQGKVGGETQYF.